The 25 T cell receptor beta chains presented below share a single source sample, sequenced in a study of blood T cell repertoires in COVID-19. Repertoires were generated with immunoSEQ multiplex PCR, while TCRdb's copy carries only in-frame clones and drops some. This sample carries approximately 79,000 clones, approximately 80% of them seen once, and the ten largest clones take over 10%. Sequences were obtained from peripheral blood. The receptors shown here come from a man in his fifties or sixties with COVID-19, enrolled during active disease.

The chain couples TRBV11-2 to TRBJ1-1; 7 nucleotides agree with TRBD1. V was pared by 1 base and J by 4 bases, with 6 bases of the junction left unmatched. The germline V gene has CDR1 SGHAT and CDR2 FQNNGV. The CDR3 contains 15 residues. The CDR3 region is CASSLGQGLGTEAFF. The DNA for the CDR3 is TGTGCCAGCAGCTTAGGACAGGGATTGGGCACTGAAGCTTTCTTT. The full variable domain, in which reference TRBV11-2 and TRBJ1-1 provide the parts outside the CDR3, is EAGVAQSPRYKIIEKRQSVAFWCNPISGHATLYWYQQILGQGPKLLIQFQNNGVVDDSQLPKDRFSAERLKGVDSTLKIQPAKLEDSAVYLCASSLGQGLGTEAFFGQGTRLTVV.

The chain has TRBV6-5 and TRBJ1-5; unclear D gene. Germline CDR1 MNHEY, CDR2 SVGAGI. The CDR3 is 15 residues long. Trimming left V 8 bases short and J 0 bases short, with 14 bases between. CDR3 sequence: CASRRELVSNQPQHF. The DNA of the CDR3 is TGTGCCAGCCGCCGGGAACTGGTTAGCAATCAGCCCCAGCATTTT.

V and J are TRBV24-1 and TRBJ1-2, with 9 bases matching TRBD1. V was clipped by 4 bases and J by 5 bases; unmatched bases: 7. CDR3 length: 15 residues. CDR1 is KGHDR and CDR2 is SFDVKD in the germline V gene. This chain's CDR3 is CATSDGQGMGYGYTF. As DNA, the CDR3 is TGTGCCACCAGTGACGGACAGGGGATGGGGTATGGCTACACCTTC.

This clone was counted only a few times. This rearrangement joins TRBV4-2 to TRBJ1-2; possible D gene TRBD1, 5 bases. Looked up from germline, CDR1 is LGHNA and CDR2 is YNFKEQ. The CDR3 is 14 residues long. The germline V and J ends were trimmed by 1 base and 4 bases, with 10 bases remaining between them. This CDR3 reads CASSQAQGAYGYTF. The CDR3 DNA is TGTGCCAGCAGCCAAGCTCAGGGCGCCTATGGCTACACCTTC.

The rearrangement links TRBV5-1 to TRBJ2-7; 14 bases agree with TRBD2. CDR3 length: 18 residues. Germline CDR1 reads SGHRS; CDR2 reads YFSETQ. Unmatched junction bases numbered 8, after V lost 3 bases and J lost 0 bases. The DNA for the CDR3 is TGCGCCAGCAGCTCAGGACTAGCGGGAGGTAGGAGCTCCTACGAGCAGTACTTC. Amino acid sequence: CASSSGLAGGRSSYEQYF.

The V call is TRBV6-6, the J call TRBJ1-2; 7 bases fit TRBD1. Germline V gene lookup returns CDR1 MNHNY and CDR2 SVGAGI (reference sequence). V was pared by 7 bases and J by 8 bases, with 13 bases of the junction left unmatched. This CDR3 region has 14 residues. The DNA of the CDR3 is TGTGCCAGCACCGACAGGGTACGGACCCCGGGCTACACCTTC. It yields the protein CASTDRVRTPGYTF.

The chain carries TRBV15 and TRBJ2-1; perhaps TRBD2 as D (6 bases). This CDR3 spans 14 amino acids. With 0 bases removed from V and 5 bases from J, the gap between germline ends came to 8 bases. Per germline, CDR1 LNHNV and CDR2 YYDKDF (reference sequence). CDR3 in DNA: TGTGCCACCAGCAGAGATGGAGGGAACAATGAGCAGTTCTTC. Translation gives CATSRDGGNNEQFF.

This clone was seen more than once but under ten times. The V call is TRBV4-1, the J call TRBJ1-5; 9 bases map to TRBD1. J was trimmed by 2 bases and V by 3 bases; bases with no gene match: 11. CDR1 and CDR2 from the germline V gene are MGHRA and YSYEKL. The length of the CDR3 is 18 residues. CDR3 loop: CASSHSGTGLMGNQPQHF. CDR3 sequence (DNA): TGCGCCAGCAGCCATTCCGGGACAGGGTTAATGGGCAATCAGCCCCAGCATTTT.

The V call is TRBV7-2, the J call TRBJ1-2, with D tentatively TRBD1 (5 bases). With 3 bases removed from V and 1 base from J, the gap between germline ends came to 9 bases. Germline V CDR1 and CDR2: SGHTA, FQGNSA. CDR3 length: 14 residues. The CDR3 reads CASSFQGFNYGYTF. The CDR3 DNA reads TGTGCCAGCAGCTTCCAGGGTTTTAACTATGGCTACACCTTC. Full variable domain (rest looked up from reference TRBV7-2 and TRBJ1-2): GAGVSQSPSNKVTEKGKDVELRCDPISGHTALYWYRQSLGQGLEFLIYFQGNSAPDKSGLPSDRFSAERTGGSVSTLTIQRTQQEDSAVYLCASSFQGFNYGYTFGSGTRLTVV.

The genes are TRBV3-1 (or the pseudogene TRBV3-2) and TRBJ2-3, with TRBD2 matching over 7 bases. CDR1 and CDR2 (germline): LGHDT, YNNKEL (reference sequence). J gave up 2 bases and V 4 bases, and 3 bases lay outside the gene matches. The CDR3 consists of 14 residues. CDR3 region: CASSPGLDTDTQYF. In nucleotides, the CDR3 is TGTGCCAGCAGCCCCGGACTAGACACAGATACGCAGTATTTT.

This chain's CDR3 is CASSSPRTGLLQPQHF. CDR3 DNA: TGTGCCAGCAGTTCCCCCCGAACAGGGCTTTTGCAGCCCCAGCATTTT. This chain connects TRBV28 to TRBJ1-5; D might be TRBD1 (6 bases). Germline V gene sequence: CDR1 MDHEN, CDR2 SYDVKM. This CDR3 region has 16 residues. The ends were cut back, 4 bases at V and 7 bases at J, with 20 bases in the middle.

This clone was counted a single time. The rearrangement uses TRBV30 and TRBJ2-4; D possibly corresponds to TRBD2 (5 bases). V dropped 2 bases and J dropped 2 bases, with 7 bases sitting between them. Germline lookup yields CDR1 GTSNPN and CDR2 SVGIG (reference sequence). The CDR3 has 13 residues. The CDR3 nucleotides are TGTGCCTGGAGTTCGGGGACCAAAAACATTCAGTACTTC. Translating it yields CAWSSGTKNIQYF. Filled out from reference TRBV30 and TRBJ2-4, the complete variable domain reads SQTIHQWPATLVQPVGSPLSLECTVEGTSNPNLYWYRQAAGRGLQLLFYSVGIGQISSEVPQNLSASRPQDRQFILSSKKLLLSDSGFYLCAWSSGTKNIQYFGAGTRLSVL.

The chain employs TRBV6-5 and TRBJ2-2; D is possibly TRBD1 (5 bases). Per the germline V gene, CDR1 is MNHEY and CDR2 is SVGAGI. Trimming took 7 bases from V and 4 from J, leaving 16 bases between them. This CDR3 comprises 15 residues. CDR3 loop: CASTRQPFGTGELFF. For the CDR3, the DNA is TGTGCCAGCACCCGACAGCCTTTTGGCACCGGGGAGCTGTTTTTT.

The gene calls are TRBV11-2 and TRBJ2-7, with 8 bases aligning to TRBD2. V trimming: 5 bases; J trimming: 6 bases; junction bases outside the gene matches: 6. The CDR3 runs 13 residues. Germline V gene lookup returns CDR1 SGHAT and CDR2 FQNNGV. The CDR3 loop is CASSVDAGGEQYF. Written as DNA, the CDR3 is TGTGCCAGCAGCGTGGACGCGGGGGGCGAGCAGTACTTC. Complete variable domain (other parts from reference TRBV11-2 and TRBJ2-7): EAGVAQSPRYKIIEKRQSVAFWCNPISGHATLYWYQQILGQGPKLLIQFQNNGVVDDSQLPKDRFSAERLKGVDSTLKIQPAKLEDSAVYLCASSVDAGGEQYFGPGTRLTVT.

The chain is built from TRBV12-3 or TRBV12-4 and TRBJ2-5; D remains ambiguous. The CDR3 extends over 12 amino acids. V lost 5 bases to trimming and J lost 5 bases, with 9 bases between them. CDR3 sequence reads: CASSPSQETQYF. CDR3 nucleotides: TGTGCCAGCAGTCCCTCCCAGGAGACCCAGTACTTC.

A few counts support this clone. This chain joins TRBV4-1 and TRBJ1-2; TRBD1 agrees at 8 bases. The CDR3 extends over 13 amino acids. Germline assignment: CDR1 MGHRA and CDR2 YSYEKL. V shed 1 base, J shed 11 bases, and the junction held 6 bases outside the gene matches. In DNA, the CDR3 is TGCGCCAGCAGCCAAGGGACAGGGTTAAATTACACCTTC. This gives the protein CASSQGTGLNYTF.

This sequence joins TRBV5-6 and TRBJ2-5; TRBD1 aligns across 8 bases. Trimming cost V 4 bases and J 5 bases; bases outside gene matches: 13. This CDR3 spans 16 amino acids. Germline-derived CDR1 and CDR2 are SGHDT and YYEEEE. This CDR3 reads CASSLQPRGRGETQYF. DNA of the CDR3: TGTGCCAGCAGCCTTCAGCCCAGGGGGCGAGGGGAGACCCAGTACTTC.

The J gene is TRBJ2-1, the V gene TRBV9, with 10 bases identical to TRBD2. Trimming cost V 0 bases and J 6 bases; bases outside gene matches: 3. CDR1 is SGDLS, CDR2 YYNGEE, per germline. The CDR3 runs 15 residues. CDR3 protein: CASSVGAGGRNEQFF. Written as DNA, the CDR3 is TGTGCCAGCAGCGTAGGAGCGGGGGGGCGCAATGAGCAGTTCTTC.

The chain links TRBV24-1 to TRBJ2-1; 15 bases match TRBD2. V gave up 3 bases and J gave up 3 bases; unmatched junction bases: 8. This CDR3 has 19 residues. Germline CDR1 KGHDR, CDR2 SFDVKD. The chain's CDR3 is CATSDTPGLAGGFYNEQFF. The CDR3 DNA reads as TGTGCCACCAGTGATACACCCGGACTAGCGGGAGGGTTCTACAATGAGCAGTTCTTC.

DNA for the CDR3: TGCAGTGCTAGTGCCGGAATAGGGGTGAAGAACGAGCAGTACTTC. It encodes CSASAGIGVKNEQYF. The gene calls are TRBV20-1 and TRBJ2-7; D possibly corresponds to TRBD1 (5 bases). This CDR3 has 15 amino acids. CDR1 and CDR2 from the germline V gene are DFQATT and SNEGSKA (reference sequence). V gave up 3 bases and J gave up 5 bases, with 20 bases separating them.

The chain is built from TRBV21-1 and TRBJ2-7; the DNA was not used to check the table's D call, TRBD1. TRBV21-1 is annotated as a pseudogene. The CDR3 runs to 14 residues. The CDR3 loop reads CASTSGQGAGEQYF. The CDR3 DNA is TGTGCCAGCACCTCGGGACAGGGGGCGGGCGAGCAGTACTTC.

The CDR3 protein is CASSTYRGGTDTQYF. The CDR3 nucleotides are TGTGCCAGCAGTACCTACAGGGGGGGCACAGATACGCAGTATTTT. The V call is TRBV27, the J call TRBJ2-3, with 8 positions matching TRBD1. Germline V gene sequence: CDR1 MNHEY, CDR2 SMNVEV (reference sequence). There are 15 residues in the CDR3. V gave up 5 bases and J gave up 1 base; unmatched junction bases: 5.

V and J are TRBV18 and TRBJ2-7; D might be TRBD2 (5 bases). With 3 bases removed from V and 5 bases from J, the gap between germline ends came to 14 bases. Germline-derived CDR1 and CDR2 are KGHSH and LQKENI. The CDR3 consists of 14 residues. CDR3 amino acids: CASSPERGSDEQYF. DNA for the CDR3: TGTGCCAGCTCACCCGAAAGAGGGAGCGACGAGCAGTACTTC. Full variable domain (outside the CDR3, taken from reference TRBV18 and TRBJ2-7): NAGVMQNPRHLVRRRGQEARLRCSPMKGHSHVYWYRQLPEEGLKFMVYLQKENIIDESGMPKERFSAEFPKEGPSILRIQQVVRGDSAAYFCASSPERGSDEQYFGPGTRLTVT.

The chain is built from TRBV5-4 and TRBJ1-1; tentative D call: TRBD1 (6 bases). Germline V gene lookup returns CDR1 SGHNT and CDR2 YYREEE (reference sequence). CDR3 length: 14 residues. The V gene lost 6 bases and the J gene lost 6 bases, with 18 bases spanning the gap. CDR3 protein: CASTLRGGLAEAFF. CDR3 in DNA: TGTGCCAGCACCCTGCGGGGGGGCTTAGCTGAAGCTTTCTTT.

The V call is TRBV11-3, the J call TRBJ2-1, with D possibly being TRBD2 (5 bases). With 1 base removed from V and 6 bases from J, the gap between germline ends came to 10 bases. The CDR3 length is 14 residues. Germline V CDR1 and CDR2: SGHNT, YENEEA. CDR3 sequence reads: CASSLAASSNEQFF. As DNA, the CDR3 is TGTGCCAGCAGCTTAGCTGCTAGCAGCAATGAGCAGTTCTTC.